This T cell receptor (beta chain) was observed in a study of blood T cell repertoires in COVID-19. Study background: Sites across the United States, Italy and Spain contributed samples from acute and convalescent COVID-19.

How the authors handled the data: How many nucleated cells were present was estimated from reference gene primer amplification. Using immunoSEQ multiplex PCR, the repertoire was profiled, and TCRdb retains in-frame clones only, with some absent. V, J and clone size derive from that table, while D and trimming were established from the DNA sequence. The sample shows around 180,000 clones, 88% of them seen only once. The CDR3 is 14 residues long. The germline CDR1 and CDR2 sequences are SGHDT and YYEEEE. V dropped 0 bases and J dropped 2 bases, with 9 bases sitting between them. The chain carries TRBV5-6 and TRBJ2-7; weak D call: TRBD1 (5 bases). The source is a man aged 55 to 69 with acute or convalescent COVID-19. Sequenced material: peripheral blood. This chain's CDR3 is CASSLAQDTYEQYV. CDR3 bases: TGTGCCAGCAGCTTGGCACAGGACACCTACGAGCAGTACGTC.